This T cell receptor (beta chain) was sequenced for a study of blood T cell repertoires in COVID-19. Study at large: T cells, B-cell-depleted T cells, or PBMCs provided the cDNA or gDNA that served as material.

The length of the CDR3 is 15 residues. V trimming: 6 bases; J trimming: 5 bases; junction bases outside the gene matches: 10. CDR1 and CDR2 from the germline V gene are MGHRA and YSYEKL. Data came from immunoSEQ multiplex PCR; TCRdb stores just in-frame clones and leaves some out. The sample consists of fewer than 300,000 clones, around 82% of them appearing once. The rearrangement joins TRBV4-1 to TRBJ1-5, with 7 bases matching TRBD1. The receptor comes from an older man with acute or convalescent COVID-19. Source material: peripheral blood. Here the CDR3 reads CASRQLGRGDQPQHF. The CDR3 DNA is TGCGCCAGCAGACAATTGGGCAGGGGGGATCAGCCCCAGCATTTT.